One sample yielded the 14 T cell receptor beta chains listed below, sequenced in a study of T cells in women clearing cervical HPV infection. Sequencing used immunoSEQ multiplex PCR; TCRdb keeps in-frame clones, though not all of them. The data show about 33,000 clones, and the top ten clones hold approximately 8.4%. Sequencing was done on a sample of blood buffy coat. The receptors stem from a woman between 18 and 70 years old with a cervical HPV16 infection that either progressed to CIN3+ or cleared (not recorded which).

A remark on this clone: The sequenced fragment ends 3 residues before the CDR3 boundary, so the rest is inferred from the germline J gene. The chain joins TRBV20-1 to TRBJ1-5, with 7 bases lining up with TRBD1. V dropped 6 bases and J dropped 2; count of bases not matched to a gene: 7. This CDR3 comprises 14 residues. Germline V gene sequence: CDR1 DFQATT, CDR2 SNEGSKA (reference sequence). The covered CDR3 bases are TGCAGTGCCGTCGAGGGGGCAGGCAATCAGCCC. Translation gives CSAVEGAGNQP. In full, the CDR3 reads CSAVEGAGNQPQHF.

Comment on this clone: The CDR3 end is not reached by the read, which stops 3 residues before it; the germline J gene fills it in. V gene TRBV2 combines with J gene TRBJ2-2; TRBD1 agrees at 8 bases. With V trimmed by 1 base and J by 7 bases, 8 bases remained unmatched. Germline V gene data show CDR1 as SNHLY and CDR2 as FYNNEI. The CDR3 runs to 16 residues. The part of the CDR3 DNA that was read is TGTGCCAGCAGTGAAGGGACAGGGTATGAGAACGGGGAG. Its translation: CASSEGTGYENGE. The CDR3, in full, reads CASSEGTGYENGELFF.

Turning to this clone: The sequenced fragment ends 3 residues before the CDR3 boundary, so the rest is inferred from the germline J gene. Other DNA sequences in this specimen translate into the identical CDR3. V gene TRBV2 combines with J gene TRBJ1-2; D unclear. The CDR3 covers 13 residues. CDR1 SNHLY and CDR2 FYNNEI come from the germline V gene. The CDR3 loop is CASSQGLAGVYTF. The sequenced CDR3 bases are TGTGCCAGCAGTCAAGGACTAGCGGGAGTG.

Remarks on this clone: The read terminates 3 residues before the CDR3 end, so the remaining end is supplied by the germline J gene. This sequence joins TRBV2 and TRBJ2-4; 9 bases match TRBD1. There are 17 residues in the CDR3. The germline CDR1 and CDR2 sequences are SNHLY and FYNNEI. The CDR3 loop reads CASSEIAWGQGSYGQYF. The DNA read from the CDR3 is TGTGCCAGCAGTGAAATTGCGTGGGGACAGGGCTCCTATGGT.

Details on this clone: Read sequence stops 3 residues before the CDR3 end, and the germline J gene provides the missing end. The V call is TRBV5-4, the J call TRBJ2-3; possibly TRBD2 for D (6 bases). This CDR3 contains 16 residues. V was trimmed by 3 bases and J by 4 bases, leaving 18 bases between them. Germline CDR1 reads SGHNT; CDR2 reads YYREEE (reference sequence). The CDR3 is CASSSTPSIAADTQYF. Partial CDR3 DNA: TGTGCCAGCAGCTCGACACCATCTATAGCGGCAGATACG.

Note on this clone: Read data end 3 residues before the CDR3 end; the end is taken from the germline J gene. The chain has TRBV6-1 and TRBJ2-1; D is perhaps TRBD1 (5 bases). V lost 1 base, J lost 6 bases, and 13 bases lay in between. The CDR3 is made up of 15 amino acids. The germline CDR1 and CDR2 sequences are MNHNS and SASEGT. CDR3 bases read: TGTGCCAGCAGTGAAGGCAGGGCCGGAGTCAATGAG. As protein: CASSEGRAGVNE. The full CDR3 reads CASSEGRAGVNEQFF.

Considering frequency, this clone is medium-sized (0.01 to 0.1%). The read terminates 3 residues before the CDR3 end, so the remaining end is supplied by the germline J gene. This sequence joins TRBV19 and TRBJ1-1; possibly TRBD1 for D (5 bases). CDR3 length: 14 amino acids. The germline CDR1 and CDR2 sequences are LNHDA and SQIVND (reference sequence). Trimming pared 3 bases from V and 2 bases from J, leaving 10 bases between. The sequenced part of the CDR3 DNA is TGTGCCAGTAGTATGTCACAGGATAACACTGAA. Translating it yields CASSMSQDNTE. The full CDR3 sequence reads CASSMSQDNTEAFF. Using reference TRBV19 and TRBJ1-1 for the parts outside the CDR3, the full variable domain is DGGITQSPKYLFRKEGQNVTLSCEQNLNHDAMYWYRQDPGQGLRLIYYSQIVNDFQKGDIAEGYSVSREKKESFPLTVTSAQKNPTAFYLCASSMSQDNTEAFFGQGTRLTVV.

As to this clone: The CDR3 end falls 3 residues outside the read, so it is completed with the germline J gene. Other nucleotide sequences from this sample produce the same CDR3. The chain employs TRBV14 and TRBJ1-2; 11 bases are a match to TRBD1. The length of the CDR3 is 14 residues. In germline, CDR1 is SGHDN, CDR2 FVKESK. The CDR3 reads CASSRRTGGFGYTF. CDR3 bases read: TGTGCCAGCAGCCGAAGGACAGGGGGCTTTGGG.

Points on this clone: The sequence runs out 3 residues before the end of the CDR3; the remainder is reconstructed from the germline J gene. The chain recombines TRBV2 with TRBJ2-7, with TRBD2 identical over 12 bases. The germline V gene has CDR1 SNHLY and CDR2 FYNNEI. J was trimmed by 6 bases and V by 7 bases; bases with no gene match: 10. The CDR3 totals 15 residues. Partial CDR3 DNA: TGTGCCAGCATCATGGGTTCTAGCGGGAGGGGCGAG. It encodes CASIMGSSGRGE. In full, the CDR3 reads CASIMGSSGRGEQYF.

With respect to this clone: The CDR3 end is not reached by the read, which stops 3 residues before it; the germline J gene fills it in. The chain joins TRBV20-1 to TRBJ2-7, with TRBD2 matching over 7 bases. J gave up 4 bases and V 1 base, and 4 bases lay outside the gene matches. Germline assignment: CDR1 DFQATT and CDR2 SNEGSKA (reference sequence). The CDR3 length is 13 residues. The sequenced CDR3 bases are TGCAGTGCTAGAGGGGGGGGTCTATACGAG. Translated: CSARGGGLYE. The entire CDR3 is CSARGGGLYEQYF.

The CDR3 bases that were read are TGTGCCTGGAGTGTCCTTAATGAAAAA. This encodes CAWSVLNEK. The entire CDR3 is CAWSVLNEKLFF. The chain couples TRBV30 to TRBJ1-4; D gene uncertain. The DNA ends 3 residues before the CDR3 does, and the rest of the CDR3 is filled in from the germline J gene. Germline CDR1 reads GTSNPN; CDR2 reads SVGIG (reference sequence). The CDR3 loop spans 12 amino acids. The V and J ends lost 0 bases and 4 bases respectively, with 3 bases between them.

Comment on this clone: The read gets to within 3 residues of the CDR3 end, and the germline J gene fills in the rest. The chain uses TRBV20-1 and TRBJ1-2; D is possibly TRBD1 (6 bases). Trimming removed 2 bases at V and 4 bases at J, with 8 bases between. From germline, CDR1 is DFQATT and CDR2 SNEGSKA (reference sequence). CDR3 length: 12 amino acids. The sequenced part of the CDR3 DNA is TGCAGTGCTAGACGACAGGCCTATGGC. It encodes CSARRQAYG. The entire CDR3 protein reads CSARRQAYGYTF.

As for this clone: The CDR3 is cut off 3 residues early in the read; its end comes from the germline J gene. The chain is built from TRBV7-9 and TRBJ2-2, with D possibly being TRBD1 or TRBD2 (6 bases each). V shed 5 bases and J shed 7 bases, with 17 bases lying between them. This CDR3 is built from 15 residues. Looked up from germline, CDR1 is SEHNR and CDR2 is FQNEAQ (reference sequence). The sequenced part of the CDR3 DNA is TGTGCCAGCAGCCCAAGGAGGGGGTCGGACGGGGAG. Residues: CASSPRRGSDGE. The entire CDR3 is CASSPRRGSDGELFF. Full variable domain (rest looked up from reference TRBV7-9 and TRBJ2-2): DTGVSQNPRHKITKRGQNVTFRCDPISEHNRLYWYRQTLGQGPEFLTYFQNEAQLEKSRLLSDRFSAERPKGSFSTLEIQRTEQGDSAMYLCASSPRRGSDGELFFGEGSRLTVL.

About this clone itself: The read ends 3 residues shy of where the CDR3 ends; the end is completed using the germline J gene. V and J are TRBV30 and TRBJ2-3, with 12 bases fitting TRBD2. V lost 1 base, J lost 3 bases, and 8 bases stayed unmatched. This CDR3 comprises 17 residues. CDR1 is GTSNPN and CDR2 is SVGIG in the germline V gene (reference sequence). The CDR3 reads CAWSGALAGGATDTQYF. CDR3 DNA, as far as it was read: TGTGCCTGGAGTGGGGCTCTAGCGGGGGGGGCGACAGATACG.